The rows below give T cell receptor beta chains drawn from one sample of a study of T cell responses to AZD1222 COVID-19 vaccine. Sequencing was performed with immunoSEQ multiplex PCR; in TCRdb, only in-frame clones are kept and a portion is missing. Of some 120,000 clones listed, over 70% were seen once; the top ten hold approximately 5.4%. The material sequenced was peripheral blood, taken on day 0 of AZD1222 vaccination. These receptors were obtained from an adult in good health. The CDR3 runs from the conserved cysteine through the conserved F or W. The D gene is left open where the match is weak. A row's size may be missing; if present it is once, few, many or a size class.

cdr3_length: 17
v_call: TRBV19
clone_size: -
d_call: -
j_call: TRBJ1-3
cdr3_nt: TGTGCCAGTAGGGGCGCGGACGCAGGGGCCCGTGGAAACACCATATATTTT
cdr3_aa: CASRGADAGARGNTIYF

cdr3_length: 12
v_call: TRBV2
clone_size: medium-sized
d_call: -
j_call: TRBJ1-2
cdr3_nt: TGTGCCAGCAAAGCCAGGGTCTATGGCTACACCTTC
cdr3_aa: CASKARVYGYTF

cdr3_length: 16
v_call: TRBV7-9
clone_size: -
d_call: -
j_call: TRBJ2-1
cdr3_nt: TGTGCCAGCAGCTTAATCGGGAGCTCGGGTTTTCATGAGCAGTTCTTC
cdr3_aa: CASSLIGSSGFHEQFF

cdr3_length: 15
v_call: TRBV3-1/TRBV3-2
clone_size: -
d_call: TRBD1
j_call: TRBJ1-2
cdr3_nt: TGTGCCAGCAGCCCTTGGACAGGGGAGAAGTATGGCTACACCTTC
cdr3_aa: CASSPWTGEKYGYTF

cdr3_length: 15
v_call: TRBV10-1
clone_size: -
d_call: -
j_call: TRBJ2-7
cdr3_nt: TGCGCCAGCAGTGAGTCGGGCAGAATTCCCGACGAGCAGTACTTC
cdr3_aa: CASSESGRIPDEQYF

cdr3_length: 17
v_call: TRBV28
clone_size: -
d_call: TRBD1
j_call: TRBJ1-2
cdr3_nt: TGTGCCAGCAGTTTCCGGGGCAGGGGGGGCCCGGGAGGTGGCTACACCTTC
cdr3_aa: CASSFRGRGGPGGGYTF

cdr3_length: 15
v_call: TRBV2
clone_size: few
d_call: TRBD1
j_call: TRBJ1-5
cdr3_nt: TGTGCCAGCAGGACAGGGGGGGCTAGCAATCAGCCCCAGCATTTT
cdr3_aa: CASRTGGASNQPQHF

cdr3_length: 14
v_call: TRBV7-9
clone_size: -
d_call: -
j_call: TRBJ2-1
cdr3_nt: TGTGCCAGCAGCTTAGCGGGACGCGAGAATCGGCAGTTCTTC
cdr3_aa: CASSLAGRENRQFF

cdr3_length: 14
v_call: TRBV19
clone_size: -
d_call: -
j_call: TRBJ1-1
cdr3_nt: TGTGCCAGTAGCTACCCTCATCTGCCCACTGAAGCTTTCTTT
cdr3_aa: CASSYPHLPTEAFF

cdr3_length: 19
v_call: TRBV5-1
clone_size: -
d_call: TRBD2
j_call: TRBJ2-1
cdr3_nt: TGCGCCAGCAGCCGTTACGGGACTAGCGGGGGGGCCCCCTACAATGAGCAGTTCTTC
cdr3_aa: CASSRYGTSGGAPYNEQFF

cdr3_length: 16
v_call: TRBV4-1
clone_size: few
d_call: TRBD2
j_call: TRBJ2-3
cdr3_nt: TGCGCCAGCAGCCGGATTACTAGCGGGCTCACAGATACGCAGTATTTT
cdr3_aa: CASSRITSGLTDTQYF

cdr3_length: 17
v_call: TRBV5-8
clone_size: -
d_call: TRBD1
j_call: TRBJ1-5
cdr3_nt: TGTGCCAGCAGCTTGGTGGCCGGGACAGATAGCAATCAGCCCCAGCATTTT
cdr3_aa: CASSLVAGTDSNQPQHF

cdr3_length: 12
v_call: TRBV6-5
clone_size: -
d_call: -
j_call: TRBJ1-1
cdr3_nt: TGTGCCAGCAGTTCCGCGAACACTGAAGCTTTCTTT
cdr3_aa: CASSSANTEAFF

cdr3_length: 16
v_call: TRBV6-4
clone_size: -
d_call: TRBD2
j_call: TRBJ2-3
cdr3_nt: TGTGCCAGCAGTGAAGTCAGCGGGGGGGCCGGAGATACGCAGTATTTT
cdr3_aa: CASSEVSGGAGDTQYF

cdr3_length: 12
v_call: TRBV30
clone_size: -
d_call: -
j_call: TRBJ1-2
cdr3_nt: TGTGCCTGGAGTCAGGGACACTATGGCTACACCTTC
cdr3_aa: CAWSQGHYGYTF

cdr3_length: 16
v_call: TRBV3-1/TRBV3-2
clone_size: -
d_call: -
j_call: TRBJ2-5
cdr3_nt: TGTGCCAGCAGCCAAGGGTCCAGGGTGGGCGGTGAGACCCAGTACTTC
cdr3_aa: CASSQGSRVGGETQYF

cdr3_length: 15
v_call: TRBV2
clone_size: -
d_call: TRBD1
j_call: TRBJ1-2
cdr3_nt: TGTGCCAGCATCTACCCCGACAGGGGGATCTATGGCTACACCTTC
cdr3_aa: CASIYPDRGIYGYTF

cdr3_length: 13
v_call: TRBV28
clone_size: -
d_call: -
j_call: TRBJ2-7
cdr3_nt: TGTGCCAGCAGCCGGGACCCATCCTACGAGCAGTACTTC
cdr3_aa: CASSRDPSYEQYF

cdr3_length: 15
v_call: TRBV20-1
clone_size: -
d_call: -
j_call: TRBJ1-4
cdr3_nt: TGCAGTGCTAGTGACTCTGGGGCAACTAATGAAAAACTGTTTTTT
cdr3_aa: CSASDSGATNEKLFF

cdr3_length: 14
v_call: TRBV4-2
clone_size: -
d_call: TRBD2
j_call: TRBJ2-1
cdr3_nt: TGTGCCAGCAGCCTTGGACTAGCACCCAATGAGCAGTTCTTC
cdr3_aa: CASSLGLAPNEQFF

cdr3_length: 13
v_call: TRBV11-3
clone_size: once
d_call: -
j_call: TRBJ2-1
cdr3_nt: TGTGCCAGCAGCCTATACCCGAGGGGGGAGCAGTTCTTC
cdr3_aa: CASSLYPRGEQFF

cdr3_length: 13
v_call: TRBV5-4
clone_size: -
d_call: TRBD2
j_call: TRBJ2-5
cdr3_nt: TGTGCCAGCAGCCGGACGCGGGAGGGGACCCAGTACTTC
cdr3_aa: CASSRTREGTQYF

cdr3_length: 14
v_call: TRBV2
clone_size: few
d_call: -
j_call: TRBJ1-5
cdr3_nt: TGTGCCAGCAGTGATACTGGGAGCAATCAGCCCCAGCATTTT
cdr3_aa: CASSDTGSNQPQHF

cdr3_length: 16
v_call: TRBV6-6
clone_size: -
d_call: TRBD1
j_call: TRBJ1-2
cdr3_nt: TGTGCCAGCAGTTACACCGGGACAGAGATTATGAAGGGCTACACCTTC
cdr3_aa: CASSYTGTEIMKGYTF

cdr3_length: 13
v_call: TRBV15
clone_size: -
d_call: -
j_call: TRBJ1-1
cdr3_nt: TGTGCCACCGGTCGCGGGGGGAACACTGAAGCTTTCTTT
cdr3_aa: CATGRGGNTEAFF

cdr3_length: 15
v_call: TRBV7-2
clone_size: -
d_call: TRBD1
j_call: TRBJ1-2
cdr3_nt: TGTGCCAGCAGCTTGGGGGACAGGTCGAGGTATGGCTACACCTTC
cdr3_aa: CASSLGDRSRYGYTF

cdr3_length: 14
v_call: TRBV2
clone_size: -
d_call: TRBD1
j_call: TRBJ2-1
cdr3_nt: TGTGCCAGCGATAGGGGGCAGGGTAGGAATGAGCAGTTCTTC
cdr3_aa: CASDRGQGRNEQFF

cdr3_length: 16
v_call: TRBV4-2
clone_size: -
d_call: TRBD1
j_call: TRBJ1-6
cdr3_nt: TGTGCCAGCAGCCAAGAATCGGACAGGGGTAATTCACCCCTCCACTTT
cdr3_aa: CASSQESDRGNSPLHF

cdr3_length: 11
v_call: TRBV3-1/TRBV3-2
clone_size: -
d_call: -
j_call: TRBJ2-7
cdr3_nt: TGTGCCAGCAGCCAAGTAGAAGTGCAGTACTTC
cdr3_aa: CASSQVEVQYF

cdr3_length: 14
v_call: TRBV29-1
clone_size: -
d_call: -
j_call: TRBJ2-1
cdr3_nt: TGCAGCGTTGACAAGGCAGGGTTGTACAATGAGCAGTTCTTC
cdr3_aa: CSVDKAGLYNEQFF

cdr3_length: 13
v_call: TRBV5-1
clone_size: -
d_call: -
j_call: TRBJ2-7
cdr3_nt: TGCGCCAGCGGTGAGTTCGGTGGTAACGAGCAGTACTTC
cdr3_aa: CASGEFGGNEQYF

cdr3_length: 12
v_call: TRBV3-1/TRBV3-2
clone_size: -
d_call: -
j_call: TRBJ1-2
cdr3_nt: TGTGCCAGCAGCCAAAATGGGTATGGCTACACCTTC
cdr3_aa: CASSQNGYGYTF

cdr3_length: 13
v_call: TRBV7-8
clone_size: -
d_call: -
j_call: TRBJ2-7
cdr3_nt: TGTGCCAGCAGCTTACTTCACTCCTACGAGCAGTACTTC
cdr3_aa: CASSLLHSYEQYF

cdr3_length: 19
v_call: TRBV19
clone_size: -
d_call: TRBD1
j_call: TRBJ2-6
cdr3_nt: TGTGCCAGTAGTTCTCCGGGACAGAGGAGGAGGTCTGGGGCCAACGTCCTGACTTTC
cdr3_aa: CASSSPGQRRRSGANVLTF

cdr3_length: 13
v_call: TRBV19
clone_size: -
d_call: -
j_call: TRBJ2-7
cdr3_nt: TGTGCCAGTACCAATAGGGTGGGTGCGAAACAGTACTTC
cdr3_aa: CASTNRVGAKQYF

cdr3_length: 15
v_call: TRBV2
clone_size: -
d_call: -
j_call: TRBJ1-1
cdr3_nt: TGTGCCAGCAGCTCCCGTCGGGGAACGAACACTGAAGCTTTCTTT
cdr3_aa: CASSSRRGTNTEAFF

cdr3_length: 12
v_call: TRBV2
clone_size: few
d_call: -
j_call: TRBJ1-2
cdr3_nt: TGTGCCAGCAGTGAATGGGGTTATGGCTACACCTTC
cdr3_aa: CASSEWGYGYTF

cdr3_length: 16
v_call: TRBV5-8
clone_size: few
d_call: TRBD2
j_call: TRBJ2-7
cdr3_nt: TGTGCCAGCAGCCCTGGACGGATCCGGGGGGTGCGCGAGCAGTACTTC
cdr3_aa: CASSPGRIRGVREQYF

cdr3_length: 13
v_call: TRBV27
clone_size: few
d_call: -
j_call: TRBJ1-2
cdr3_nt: TGTGCCAGCAGTTTCTCAACAGACTATGGCTACACCTTC
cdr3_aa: CASSFSTDYGYTF

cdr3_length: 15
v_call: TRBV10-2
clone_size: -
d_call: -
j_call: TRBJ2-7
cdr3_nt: TGCGCCAGCATGGATGAGGGCCAGGGAACCTACGAGCAGTACTTC
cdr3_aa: CASMDEGQGTYEQYF

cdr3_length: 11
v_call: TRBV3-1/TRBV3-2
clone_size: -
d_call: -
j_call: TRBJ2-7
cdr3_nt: TGTGCCAGCAGTGATAGAGCCGAGCAGTACTTC
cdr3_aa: CASSDRAEQYF

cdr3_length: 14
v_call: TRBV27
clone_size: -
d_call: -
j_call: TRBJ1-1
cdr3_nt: TGTGCCAGCAGCCTTGTGACTGGGGACACTGAAGCTTTCTTT
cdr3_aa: CASSLVTGDTEAFF

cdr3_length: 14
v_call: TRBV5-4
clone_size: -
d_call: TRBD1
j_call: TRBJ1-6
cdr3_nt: TGTGCCAGCAGCTTAGACAGGGGTAATTCACCCCTCCACTTT
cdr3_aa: CASSLDRGNSPLHF